This T cell receptor beta chain was identified in a study of relationships among human T cell subsets (dated 2010 in TCRdb). Background on the whole study: The study sequenced eight distinct T cell populations from blood: pan T, CD8 cytotoxic, regulatory, Th1, Th2, naive plus transitional, activated and memory cells. The study at large found these results: Over 50% of CD8+ cytotoxic sequences belonged to clones with over 100 reads, whereas regulatory and Th2 subsets showed few such clones. A CD4+CD8+ double-positive population could not be excluded by the bead-based sorting. The seven subsets showed no statistically significant differences in V, D and J usage, CDR3 length, or N-nucleotide additions. The substantial sharing of CDR3s among Th1, Th2 and regulatory T cells was interpreted as suggesting that cell fate choices are stochastic.

Memory T cells were selected as CD45RA-RO+ cells with anti-CD45RO beads from the CD45RA-negative fraction. Miltenyi superparamagnetic beads coated with subset-specific monoclonal antibodies were used to isolate the T cell subsets. All T cell populations were isolated from peripheral blood. Whole blood was subjected to Ficoll separation to obtain mononuclear cells, from which monocytes were subsequently depleted using anti-CD14 microbeads. Isolated cell populations were immediately resuspended in RNAprotect reagent. The CDR3 spans 13 residues, from the cysteine through the phenylalanine. Of the read, only the CDR3 DNA is kept; its 39 bases are in frame from base 1. Deletion took 2 bases off V and 6 bases off J, with a span of 10 bases between the germline ends. Looking up the germline V gene yields CDR1 KGHSH and CDR2 LQKENI. To prepare the library, multiplex PCR was applied. The run used a 454 GS FLX. TCR alpha and beta CDR3 regions were amplified from mRNA by semiquantitative ARM-PCR. In ARM-PCR, tagged nested gene-specific primers were used first, and exponential amplification was then carried out by communal superprimers. Before the second amplification round was performed on first-round PCR products, the nested primers were removed by exonuclease. The amplicons were sequenced on the 454 platform, which can rapidly sequence millions of DNA fragments without cloning bias. An effective read was defined as a read mappable to both V and J germline segments. Under the source paper's analysis protocol: IRmap was used to assign reads to germline V, D and J segments, and IRmap relies on pyromap, a Smith-Waterman modification adapted to 454 sequencing errors. D-beta assignments were filtered using cutoffs set at the 99th percentile of alignment scores from simulated random sequences. CDR3 was defined as the amino acids between the conserved V-segment Y[YFLI]C motif and the J-segment [FW]GXGT motif. Repertoire diversity was estimated with a compound Poisson process model previously applied to large-scale EST data. A procedure for detecting cross-contamination was applied so that sample contamination could be argued against as the origin of shared CDR3s. Using fastp at Q25 and MiXCR, TCRdb reprocessed the public reads and kept productive beta chains. Rows are unified per CDR3 protein, each entry keeping the most common DNA and genes. In this record, the V and J calls reflect TCRdb's handling and not the investigators' own analysis. This sample comprises over 8,000 distinct CDR3 sequences, roughly 54% of them detected only once. Around 5.3% of the sample belongs to the ten largest clones.

Notes on this clonotype: Its antigen target is currently unknown. No base qualities exist here, and no much larger clone lies one base off it.

Source material: memory T cells sorted from blood. The cell subset or site label of this sample denotes: CD45RA-RO+ memory T cells. The sequence was obtained from a man aged 40-49 years in good health. The sequence is built from TRBV18 and TRBJ1-2; matching of 5 bases hints at TRBD1 as the D gene. CDR3 region: CASSPSQGDGYTF. Read as DNA, the sequence is TGTGCCAGCTCACCATCGCAGGGCGATGGCTACACCTTC.